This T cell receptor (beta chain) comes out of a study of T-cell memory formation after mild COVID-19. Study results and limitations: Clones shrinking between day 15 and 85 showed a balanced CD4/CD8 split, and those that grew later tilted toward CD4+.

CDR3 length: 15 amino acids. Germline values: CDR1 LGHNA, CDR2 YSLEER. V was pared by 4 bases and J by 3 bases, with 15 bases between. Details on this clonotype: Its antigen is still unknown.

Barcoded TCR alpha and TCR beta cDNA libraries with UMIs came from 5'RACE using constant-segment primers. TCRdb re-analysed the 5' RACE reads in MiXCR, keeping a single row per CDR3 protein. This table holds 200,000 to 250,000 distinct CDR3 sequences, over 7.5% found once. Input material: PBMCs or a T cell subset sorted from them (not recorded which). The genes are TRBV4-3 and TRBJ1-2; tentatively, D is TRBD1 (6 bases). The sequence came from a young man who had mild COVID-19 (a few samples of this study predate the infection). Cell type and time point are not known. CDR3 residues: CASSRFQGTDYGYTF. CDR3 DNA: TGCGCCAGCAGCCGCTTCCAGGGGACGGACTATGGCTACACCTTC.